This TCR beta chain derives from a study of T-cell reconstitution after alpha-beta-depleted transplantation in children. Preparation of the TCRbeta library was carried out with unique molecular identifiers. One entry per CDR3 protein, called by TCRdb with MiXCR from the PCR reads. This table holds some 520,000 distinct CDR3 sequences, around a third found once. CDR1 is MDHEN, CDR2 SYDVKM, per germline. The V and J ends lost 9 bases and 4 bases respectively, with 22 bases between them. The CDR3 extends over 17 amino acids. The chain uses TRBV28 and TRBJ1-6; a possible D gene is TRBD1 (5 bases). The sample in question was PBMCs from the stem cell graft donor, obtained from the stem cell graft. The receptor's source is a human donor who donated a stem cell graft to a child with aplastic anemia. This CDR3 reads CASSGMSGGEYNSPLHF. Written as DNA, the CDR3 is TGTGCCAGTAGTGGGATGAGCGGGGGGGAGTATAATTCACCCCTCCACTTT.